This TCR beta chain was identified during a study of early T cells in non-severe SARS-CoV-2 infection. For the study at large: The input, bulk RNA from unsorted whole blood, was sequenced, and chains were unpaired.

V lost 6 bases and J 7 bases, leaving 16 bases between the germline ends. The CDR3 runs 15 residues. There are a few counts of this clonotype. Its antigen remains unknown. TCRdb re-called the 5' RACE reads with MiXCR, one entry per CDR3 protein. The sample lists some 25,000 distinct CDR3 sequences, 4.5% to 7% seen once, with roughly 2.5% in the top ten. Notes on the study in general: Missing private and CD4 specificities, VDJdb matching favored anti-spike CD8 responses.

Sequenced: whole blood. V and J are TRBV12-3 or TRBV12-4 and TRBJ1-6; D call uncertain. This TCR was recovered from an adult who was a healthcare worker with PCR-confirmed SARS-CoV-2 infection or an uninfected control (not recorded which). The CDR3 is CASSLRAGGNSPLHF. Here the CDR3 DNA reads TGTGCCAGCAGCTTGAGGGCTGGAGGGAATTCACCCCTCCACTTT.